This TCR beta chain was sequenced in a study of cytomegalovirus exposure and HLA in healthy donors. There are a few counts of this clone. Its antigen is undetermined. Use of 60 Vbeta and 13 Jbeta primers characterized the PCR. Here immunoSEQ multiplex PCR was the method, and the copy in TCRdb shows in-frame clones only, minus some. The sample includes around 120,000 clones, roughly 70% of them seen just once. Broader study findings: Per a prior analysis, the majority of TCR beta V segments were productive roughly 90% or roughly 30% of the time.

Sequences were obtained from PBMCs. This receptor was identified in a man aged 35 to 55 in good health and CMV-seropositive.

CDR3 protein: CATSERGPGPQHF. The CDR3 coding sequence is TGTGCCACCAGCGAAAGGGGTCCGGGGCCCCAGCATTTT. The V and J genes are TRBV15 and TRBJ1-5; maybe TRBD1 (5 bases). CDR1 is LNHNV and CDR2 is YYDKDF in the germline V gene (reference sequence). The V end lost 5 bases, the J end lost 9 bases, and 14 bases lay between the germline ends. The CDR3 loop spans 13 amino acids.